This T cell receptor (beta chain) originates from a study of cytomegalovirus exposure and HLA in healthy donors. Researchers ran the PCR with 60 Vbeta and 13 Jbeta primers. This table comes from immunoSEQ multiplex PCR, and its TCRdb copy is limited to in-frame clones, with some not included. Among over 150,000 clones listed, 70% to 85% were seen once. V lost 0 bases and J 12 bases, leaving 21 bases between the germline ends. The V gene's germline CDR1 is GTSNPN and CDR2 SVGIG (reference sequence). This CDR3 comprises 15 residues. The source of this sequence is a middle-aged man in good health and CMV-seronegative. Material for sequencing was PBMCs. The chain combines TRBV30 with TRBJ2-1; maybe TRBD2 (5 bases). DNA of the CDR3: TGTGCCTGGAGTGTAAAGGACTCAATCGCGGTACGGCAGTTCTTC. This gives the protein CAWSVKDSIAVRQFF. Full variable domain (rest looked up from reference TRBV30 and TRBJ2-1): SQTIHQWPATLVQPVGSPLSLECTVEGTSNPNLYWYRQAAGRGLQLLFYSVGIGQISSEVPQNLSASRPQDRQFILSSKKLLLSDSGFYLCAWSVKDSIAVRQFFGPGTRLTVL.